This is a list of T cell receptor beta chains from one sample in a study of regulatory dendritic cells for organ transplantation. Sequencing used immunoSEQ multiplex PCR; TCRdb keeps in-frame clones, though not all of them. Of approximately 11,000 clones in the sample, 75% were seen once. No antigen has been identified for these receptors. Specimen: memory CD4+ T cells from blood cultured with regulatory dendritic cells. Receptors originate from a human donor in good health. CDR3s include the opening cysteine and the closing phenylalanine or tryptophan. Each record gives: CDR3 protein, CDR3 DNA, clone size, J gene, V gene, D gene. The D gene is left open where the match is weak. The size entry is marked missing in some rows and otherwise reads once, few, many or a size class.

cdr3_aa: CASSLALAGGTYEQYF
cdr3_nt: TGTGCCAGCAGCTTAGCCTTGGCGGGGGGAACCTACGAGCAGTACTTC
clone_size: .
j_call: TRBJ2-7
v_call: TRBV13
d_call: TRBD2

cdr3_aa: CASSYSSPLGYTF
cdr3_nt: TGTGCCAGCAGTTACTCGAGTCCGCTGGGCTACACCTTC
clone_size: .
j_call: TRBJ1-2
v_call: TRBV6-5
d_call: .

cdr3_aa: CASSDSRTGAGELFF
cdr3_nt: TGTGCCAGCAGTGACTCCCGGACAGGGGCCGGGGAGCTGTTTTTT
clone_size: once
j_call: TRBJ2-2
v_call: TRBV6-4
d_call: TRBD1

cdr3_aa: CSVDRGRNTF
cdr3_nt: TGCAGTGTCGACAGGGGAAGGAACACCTTC
clone_size: few
j_call: TRBJ1-2
v_call: TRBV20-1
d_call: TRBD1

cdr3_aa: CASSPQGADQPQHF
cdr3_nt: TGTGCCAGCAGTCCCCAGGGGGCGGATCAGCCCCAGCATTTT
clone_size: .
j_call: TRBJ1-5
v_call: TRBV4-2
d_call: TRBD1

cdr3_aa: CASGTGAHLYGYTF
cdr3_nt: TGTGCCAGCGGGACAGGGGCCCACCTCTATGGCTACACCTTC
clone_size: .
j_call: TRBJ1-2
v_call: TRBV25-1
d_call: TRBD1

cdr3_aa: CASSFGGNYGYTF
cdr3_nt: TGTGCCAGCAGCTTTGGAGGGAACTATGGCTACACCTTC
clone_size: .
j_call: TRBJ1-2
v_call: TRBV7-3
d_call: .

cdr3_aa: CASSLQQGGTEAFF
cdr3_nt: TGTGCCAGCAGCTTGCAACAGGGGGGCACTGAAGCTTTCTTT
clone_size: few
j_call: TRBJ1-1
v_call: TRBV5-4
d_call: TRBD1

cdr3_aa: CASSLQGQANEKLFF
cdr3_nt: TGTGCCAGCAGCTTGCAGGGACAAGCTAATGAAAAACTGTTTTTT
clone_size: .
j_call: TRBJ1-4
v_call: TRBV7-6
d_call: .

cdr3_aa: CASSPGTSGGTDTQYF
cdr3_nt: TGTGCCAGCAGCCCCGGGACTAGCGGGGGCACAGATACGCAGTATTTT
clone_size: .
j_call: TRBJ2-3
v_call: TRBV11-3
d_call: TRBD2

cdr3_aa: CASSIWTGGYEQYF
cdr3_nt: TGTGCCAGCAGTATTTGGACAGGGGGCTACGAGCAGTACTTC
clone_size: .
j_call: TRBJ2-7
v_call: TRBV6-5
d_call: TRBD1

cdr3_aa: CASSPTATNEKLFF
cdr3_nt: TGTGCCAGCTCGCCGACAGCAACTAATGAAAAACTGTTTTTT
clone_size: few
j_call: TRBJ1-4
v_call: TRBV18
d_call: .

cdr3_aa: CASSLVAGGRETQYF
cdr3_nt: TGTGCCAGCAGCTTGGTAGCGGGGGGGCGGGAGACCCAGTACTTC
clone_size: once
j_call: TRBJ2-5
v_call: TRBV5-4
d_call: TRBD2

cdr3_aa: CASSKQGTDTQYF
cdr3_nt: TGTGCCAGCAGCAAGCAAGGCACAGATACGCAGTATTTT
clone_size: .
j_call: TRBJ2-3
v_call: TRBV5-8
d_call: .

cdr3_aa: CASTTGGGTGELFF
cdr3_nt: TGTGCCAGCACGACAGGGGGCGGGACCGGGGAGCTGTTTTTT
clone_size: .
j_call: TRBJ2-2
v_call: TRBV6-1
d_call: TRBD1

cdr3_aa: CASTSDRAVLSPLHF
cdr3_nt: TGTGCCAGTACCTCCGACAGGGCCGTCCTTTCACCCCTCCACTTT
clone_size: medium-sized
j_call: TRBJ1-6
v_call: TRBV19
d_call: TRBD1

cdr3_aa: CASSLGTTNYGYTF
cdr3_nt: TGTGCCAGCAGCTTAGGGACTACCAACTATGGCTACACCTTC
clone_size: .
j_call: TRBJ1-2
v_call: TRBV7-2
d_call: .

cdr3_aa: CASSPGTGEGYTF
cdr3_nt: TGTGCCAGTAGTCCTGGGACAGGGGAGGGCTACACCTTC
clone_size: .
j_call: TRBJ1-2
v_call: TRBV19
d_call: TRBD1

cdr3_aa: CAISEVPTGMGDTQYF
cdr3_nt: TGTGCCATCAGTGAGGTCCCCACAGGGATGGGAGATACGCAGTATTTT
clone_size: .
j_call: TRBJ2-3
v_call: TRBV10-3
d_call: .

cdr3_aa: CASSPPTGSYEQYF
cdr3_nt: TGTGCCAGCAGCCCCCCGACCGGGTCCTACGAGCAGTACTTC
clone_size: once
j_call: TRBJ2-7
v_call: TRBV7-9
d_call: .

cdr3_aa: CASSLMGAGGGDTQYF
cdr3_nt: TGTGCCAGCAGCTTAATGGGGGCGGGAGGAGGAGATACGCAGTATTTT
clone_size: .
j_call: TRBJ2-3
v_call: TRBV7-2
d_call: TRBD2

cdr3_aa: CASSQQGHNTEAFF
cdr3_nt: TGTGCCAGCAGTCAACAGGGGCATAACACTGAAGCTTTCTTT
clone_size: .
j_call: TRBJ1-1
v_call: TRBV2
d_call: TRBD1

cdr3_aa: CASTQQETQYF
cdr3_nt: TGTGCCAGCACACAGCAAGAGACCCAGTACTTC
clone_size: .
j_call: TRBJ2-5
v_call: TRBV2
d_call: .

cdr3_aa: CASSIREGLEAFF
cdr3_nt: TGTGCCAGTAGTATAAGGGAGGGACTTGAAGCTTTCTTT
clone_size: once
j_call: TRBJ1-1
v_call: TRBV19
d_call: .

cdr3_aa: CASSAGGLLKEQFF
cdr3_nt: TGTGCCAGCAGCGCGGGCGGACTTCTCAAGGAGCAGTTCTTC
clone_size: .
j_call: TRBJ2-1
v_call: TRBV6-1
d_call: .

cdr3_aa: CASTYLGYSPLHF
cdr3_nt: TGTGCCAGCACCTATCTGGGCTATTCACCCCTCCACTTT
clone_size: few
j_call: TRBJ1-6
v_call: TRBV6-5
d_call: .

cdr3_aa: CASSVESGFLGYTF
cdr3_nt: TGTGCCAGCAGCGTAGAATCGGGGTTTCTAGGCTACACCTTC
clone_size: few
j_call: TRBJ1-2
v_call: TRBV9
d_call: .

cdr3_aa: CASSQERGGTSGNEQFF
cdr3_nt: TGTGCCAGCAGCCAAGAGAGGGGCGGGACTAGCGGGAATGAGCAGTTCTTC
clone_size: .
j_call: TRBJ2-1
v_call: TRBV4-2
d_call: TRBD2

cdr3_aa: CASSLWSSSYNEQFF
cdr3_nt: TGTGCCAGCAGCCTATGGTCGAGCTCCTACAATGAGCAGTTCTTC
clone_size: .
j_call: TRBJ2-1
v_call: TRBV21-1
d_call: .

cdr3_aa: CASSLMAVRQPQHF
cdr3_nt: TGTGCCAGCAGCTTGATGGCGGTGCGGCAGCCCCAGCATTTT
clone_size: .
j_call: TRBJ1-5
v_call: TRBV5-5
d_call: .

cdr3_aa: CASSRGNEELFF
cdr3_nt: TGTGCCAGCAGCCGGGGTAATGAAGAACTGTTTTTT
clone_size: once
j_call: TRBJ1-4
v_call: TRBV7-9
d_call: .

cdr3_aa: CAIRRGTPSTSTDTQYF
cdr3_nt: TGTGCCATCAGGAGAGGGACTCCCTCGACTAGCACAGATACGCAGTATTTT
clone_size: .
j_call: TRBJ2-3
v_call: TRBV10-3
d_call: .

cdr3_aa: CASSPPNRDPYNEQFF
cdr3_nt: TGTGCCAGCTCACCACCGAACAGGGATCCCTACAATGAGCAGTTCTTC
clone_size: few
j_call: TRBJ2-1
v_call: TRBV18
d_call: .

cdr3_aa: CASSPGVGVGGYTF
cdr3_nt: TGCGCCAGCAGCCCCGGCGTAGGGGTAGGGGGCTACACCTTC
clone_size: medium-sized
j_call: TRBJ1-2
v_call: TRBV5-1
d_call: .

cdr3_aa: CASSLSQSGANVLTF
cdr3_nt: TGTGCCAGCAGTTTGAGCCAATCTGGGGCCAACGTCCTGACTTTC
clone_size: few
j_call: TRBJ2-6
v_call: TRBV7-9
d_call: .

cdr3_aa: CASGTGALNTEAFF
cdr3_nt: TGTGCCAGTGGGACAGGGGCATTGAACACTGAAGCTTTCTTT
clone_size: .
j_call: TRBJ1-1
v_call: TRBV5-4
d_call: TRBD1

cdr3_aa: CASSARPGGGETQYF
cdr3_nt: TGTGCCAGCAGTGCCCGCCCCGGGGGTGGGGAGACCCAGTACTTC
clone_size: .
j_call: TRBJ2-5
v_call: TRBV6-5
d_call: .

cdr3_aa: CASSQGNRAHSGNTIYF
cdr3_nt: TGTGCCAGCAGCCAAGGAAACAGGGCGCACTCTGGAAACACCATATATTTT
clone_size: .
j_call: TRBJ1-3
v_call: TRBV4-2
d_call: .

cdr3_aa: CAISDKYEAYEQYF
cdr3_nt: TGTGCCATCAGTGATAAATATGAGGCCTACGAGCAGTACTTC
clone_size: .
j_call: TRBJ2-7
v_call: TRBV10-3
d_call: .

cdr3_aa: CASGLVLSGGYTEAFF
cdr3_nt: TGTGCTAGTGGTTTGGTACTATCAGGGGGGTACACTGAAGCTTTCTTT
clone_size: .
j_call: TRBJ1-1
v_call: TRBV12-5
d_call: TRBD1

cdr3_aa: CSVKTGNTIYF
cdr3_nt: TGCAGCGTCAAAACTGGAAACACCATATATTTT
clone_size: .
j_call: TRBJ1-3
v_call: TRBV29-1
d_call: .

cdr3_aa: CASSPRDSEETQYF
cdr3_nt: TGCGCCAGCAGCCCCCGGGACAGCGAAGAGACCCAGTACTTC
clone_size: once
j_call: TRBJ2-5
v_call: TRBV5-1
d_call: TRBD1

cdr3_aa: CASSLAPTGETQYF
cdr3_nt: TGCGCCAGCAGCTTGGCCCCGACAGGGGAGACCCAGTACTTC
clone_size: .
j_call: TRBJ2-5
v_call: TRBV5-1
d_call: TRBD1

cdr3_aa: CARSLPGGAGQYF
cdr3_nt: TGTGCCAGAAGCTTACCAGGGGGCGCCGGGCAGTACTTC
clone_size: .
j_call: TRBJ2-7
v_call: TRBV7-5
d_call: .

cdr3_aa: CASSREGGSGANVLTF
cdr3_nt: TGTGCCAGCAGCCGAGAAGGGGGCTCTGGGGCCAACGTCCTGACTTTC
clone_size: .
j_call: TRBJ2-6
v_call: TRBV11-3
d_call: .

cdr3_aa: CASSQVGETQYF
cdr3_nt: TGTGCCAGCAGCCAAGTCGGAGAGACCCAGTACTTC
clone_size: .
j_call: TRBJ2-5
v_call: TRBV6-1
d_call: .

cdr3_aa: CASSLGTRRTDTQYF
cdr3_nt: TGTGCCAGCAGCTTAGGGACTCGGCGCACAGATACGCAGTATTTT
clone_size: once
j_call: TRBJ2-3
v_call: TRBV7-8
d_call: .

cdr3_aa: CAISTGTAEAFF
cdr3_nt: TGTGCCATCAGTACAGGGACGGCTGAAGCTTTCTTT
clone_size: few
j_call: TRBJ1-1
v_call: TRBV10-3
d_call: .

cdr3_aa: CASSFPGANVLTF
cdr3_nt: TGTGCCAGCAGCTTTCCAGGGGCCAACGTCCTGACTTTC
clone_size: .
j_call: TRBJ2-6
v_call: TRBV11-3
d_call: .

cdr3_aa: CASSEGRGRGNIQYF
cdr3_nt: TGTGCCAGCAGTGAAGGGAGGGGACGGGGAAACATTCAGTACTTC
clone_size: few
j_call: TRBJ2-4
v_call: TRBV6-1
d_call: .

cdr3_aa: CASSSRTSGGRTYEQYF
cdr3_nt: TGTGCCAGTAGTTCCCGAACTAGCGGGGGGAGGACCTACGAGCAGTACTTC
clone_size: few
j_call: TRBJ2-7
v_call: TRBV19
d_call: TRBD2

cdr3_aa: CASSQGRSGGSSDTQYF
cdr3_nt: TGTGCCAGCAGCCAAGGTCGCAGCGGGGGGTCGTCAGATACGCAGTATTTT
clone_size: .
j_call: TRBJ2-3
v_call: TRBV4-2
d_call: TRBD2

cdr3_aa: CASSLGTDYSNQPQHF
cdr3_nt: TGCGCCAGCAGCCTCGGGACAGACTATAGCAATCAGCCCCAGCATTTT
clone_size: .
j_call: TRBJ1-5
v_call: TRBV5-1
d_call: TRBD1

cdr3_aa: CASSWDNRPTSGLFF
cdr3_nt: TGTGCCAGCAGCTGGGACAACCGGCCAACGTCCGGACTGTTTTTT
clone_size: .
j_call: TRBJ1-4
v_call: TRBV5-5
d_call: .

cdr3_aa: CASSSQPGQFAFF
cdr3_nt: TGTGCCAGCAGCTCCCAACCGGGACAGTTCGCTTTCTTT
clone_size: .
j_call: TRBJ1-1
v_call: TRBV7-2
d_call: TRBD1

cdr3_aa: CASSARNRGSNEKLFF
cdr3_nt: TGTGCCAGCAGTGCTCGAAACAGGGGATCTAATGAAAAACTGTTTTTT
clone_size: .
j_call: TRBJ1-4
v_call: TRBV27
d_call: TRBD1

cdr3_aa: CASSLDFSGGVETQYF
cdr3_nt: TGTGCCAGCAGCTTAGATTTTAGCGGGGGGGTGGAGACCCAGTACTTC
clone_size: .
j_call: TRBJ2-5
v_call: TRBV11-2
d_call: TRBD2

cdr3_aa: CASSHVNLGTGDGYTF
cdr3_nt: TGCGCCAGCAGCCACGTCAACTTGGGGACAGGGGATGGCTACACCTTC
clone_size: .
j_call: TRBJ1-2
v_call: TRBV4-3
d_call: TRBD1

cdr3_aa: CASSSRGGTDTQYF
cdr3_nt: TGTGCCAGCAGTTCACGGGGGGGCACAGATACGCAGTATTTT
clone_size: once
j_call: TRBJ2-3
v_call: TRBV6-5
d_call: TRBD2